The next 25 T cell receptor beta chains were all read from a single sample in a study of shared clonotypes between healthy human individuals. Here immunoSEQ multiplex PCR was the method, and the copy in TCRdb shows in-frame clones only, minus some. Of about 1.5 million clones in the sample, 95% to 99% were seen once. What was sequenced was naive CD4+ T cells sorted from blood. Stated subset: CD45RA+ positively selected. Every receptor here comes from a man in his thirties or forties in good health.

The chain couples TRBV18 to TRBJ1-4, with D perhaps matching TRBD1 (5 bases). The CDR3 is 14 residues long. The V gene's germline CDR1 is KGHSH and CDR2 LQKENI. Trimming pared 2 bases from V and 7 bases from J, leaving 11 bases between. The CDR3 region is CASSPGAGREKLFF. Written as DNA, the CDR3 is TGTGCCAGCTCACCAGGGGCAGGTCGTGAAAAACTGTTTTTT.

CDR3 protein: CASSVTPGENTEAFF. The CDR3 region has the DNA TGTGCCAGCAGCGTAACACCTGGGGAGAACACTGAAGCTTTCTTT. The chain couples TRBV9 to TRBJ1-1, with D uncertain. Germline V gene lookup returns CDR1 SGDLS and CDR2 YYNGEE. This CDR3 has 15 amino acids. The germline V and J ends were trimmed by 1 base and 1 base, with 11 bases remaining between them.

This rearrangement joins TRBV10-2 to TRBJ2-7, with D possibly being TRBD1 (6 bases). V was clipped by 2 bases and J by 6 bases, with 11 bases between them. From germline, CDR1 is WSHSY and CDR2 SAAADI. The CDR3 is made up of 13 amino acids. The CDR3 loop is CASSEVGALEQYF. DNA for the CDR3: TGCGCCAGCAGTGAGGTGGGGGCCCTCGAGCAGTACTTC.

The chain uses TRBV28 and TRBJ2-5; 7 bases map to TRBD1. This CDR3 is built from 16 residues. CDR1 is MDHEN, CDR2 SYDVKM, per germline. V lost 6 bases and J lost 2; bases outside the gene matches: 12. The CDR3 DNA is TGTGCCAGCAGGTCACAGGGGAGAAGAGGTCAAGAGACCCAGTACTTC. Translated, it gives CASRSQGRRGQETQYF.

This rearrangement joins TRBV11-2 to TRBJ2-7; 8 nucleotides match TRBD2. This CDR3 is built from 16 residues. Trimming cost V 2 bases and J 0 bases; bases outside gene matches: 6. Germline loops: CDR1 SGHAT, CDR2 FQNNGV. CDR3 in DNA: TGTGCCAGCAGCTTACGAGCGGGAGAGGCCTCCTACGAGCAGTACTTC. Amino acids: CASSLRAGEASYEQYF.

The genes are TRBV11-2 and TRBJ2-1; 10 bases agree with TRBD1. The trim removed 5 bases at V and 7 bases at J, leaving 8 bases unmatched. The CDR3 covers 15 residues. CDR1 and CDR2 from the germline V gene are SGHAT and FQNNGV. The CDR3 spells CASSPRDRGSNEQFF. The CDR3 region has the DNA TGTGCCAGCAGCCCCCGGGACAGGGGATCGAATGAGCAGTTCTTC.

The chain combines TRBV9 with TRBJ2-1, with D possibly being TRBD1 or TRBD2 (5 bases each). Trimming left V 0 bases short and J 0 bases short, with 25 bases between. Germline CDR1 and CDR2: SGDLS and YYNGEE. CDR3 length: 21 residues. The DNA for the CDR3 is TGTGCCAGCAGCGTAGGCGTCTCCGGGACCAATAAGATTAGCTCCTACAATGAGCAGTTCTTC. This gives the protein CASSVGVSGTNKISSYNEQFF.

This chain joins TRBV15 and TRBJ1-5; 9 positions agree with TRBD1. The CDR3 has 15 residues. V lost 2 bases and J lost 7; bases outside the gene matches: 6. Germline CDR1 LNHNV, CDR2 YYDKDF (reference sequence). The CDR3 DNA sequence: TGTGCCACCAGCAGAAGGGACAGGGTCGGGCAGCCCCAGCATTTT. Translating gives CATSRRDRVGQPQHF.

The chain joins TRBV5-6 to TRBJ1-2; 7 bases fit TRBD1. Per germline, CDR1 SGHDT and CDR2 YYEEEE. With 2 bases clipped from V and 4 bases from J, the junction kept 5 bases outside the gene matches. The CDR3 contains 14 residues. CDR3 DNA sequence: TGTGCCAGCAGCTTCCGACAGGGCCTCTATGGCTACACCTTC. It is translated as CASSFRQGLYGYTF.

Turning to this clone: The sample carries other DNA sequences with the same CDR3. The chain links TRBV2 to TRBJ2-1; the D is unclear. The CDR3 is 13 residues long. Trimming pared 3 bases from V and 3 bases from J, leaving 6 bases between. Germline V lookup: CDR1 SNHLY, CDR2 FYNNEI. CDR3 sequence: CASSEGNYNEQFF. For the CDR3, the DNA is TGTGCCAGCAGTGAGGGAAACTACAATGAGCAGTTCTTC.

The chain employs TRBV5-4 and TRBJ2-7; 7 bases are shared with TRBD1. The CDR3 is 13 amino acids. J gave up 2 bases and V 4 bases, and 3 bases lay outside the gene matches. Germline V lookup: CDR1 SGHNT, CDR2 YYREEE (reference sequence). The CDR3 loop is CASSQGEAYEQYF. CDR3 in DNA: TGTGCCAGCAGCCAGGGGGAAGCCTACGAGCAGTACTTC.

The CDR3 nucleotides read TGTGCCAGCAGGCCCGCCCTTGGGGGCTACACCTTC. Its translation is CASRPALGGYTF. This chain joins TRBV28 and TRBJ1-2; D uncertain. The CDR3 is 12 residues long. With 6 bases removed from V and 8 bases from J, the gap between germline ends came to 13 bases. Germline values: CDR1 MDHEN, CDR2 SYDVKM.

V gene TRBV5-4 combines with J gene TRBJ2-1, with 12 bases matching TRBD2. V was clipped by 4 bases and J by 8 bases; unmatched bases: 7. This CDR3 comprises 15 residues. Germline CDR1 and CDR2: SGHNT and YYREEE (reference sequence). CDR3 sequence: CASSGRTSGTYEQFF. The CDR3 DNA is TGTGCCAGCAGCGGACGGACTAGCGGGACCTATGAGCAGTTCTTC.

This sequence joins TRBV2 and TRBJ1-2, with a weak D call TRBD1 (6 bases). V was trimmed by 7 bases and J by 2 bases, leaving 17 bases between them. The CDR3 contains 15 residues. Germline V CDR1 and CDR2: SNHLY, FYNNEI. The CDR3 spells CASNVEDSPNYGYTF. The CDR3 nucleotides are TGTGCCAGCAATGTGGAGGACAGTCCAAACTATGGCTACACCTTC.

The rearrangement uses TRBV18 and TRBJ2-2; D unclear. This CDR3 is built from 15 residues. From germline, CDR1 is KGHSH and CDR2 LQKENI. V was cut by 5 bases and J by 4 bases, with 14 bases left in between. CDR3 nucleotide sequence: TGTGCCAGCTCAGAATTCAACGGATTCACCGGGGAGCTGTTTTTT. It yields the protein CASSEFNGFTGELFF.

The chain uses TRBV19 and TRBJ2-1; D could derive from TRBD1 or TRBD2 (5 bases each). The germline V gene encodes CDR1 LNHDA and CDR2 SQIVND (reference sequence). The CDR3 runs 14 residues. The ends were cut back, 7 bases at V and 6 bases at J, with 16 bases in the middle. For the CDR3, the DNA is TGTGCCAGTAACCTGGACGGGACCTTCAATGAGCAGTTCTTC. The encoded protein is CASNLDGTFNEQFF.

The rearrangement joins TRBV6-6 to TRBJ2-7; D tentatively fits TRBD1 or TRBD2 (5 bases each). CDR3 length: 12 residues. Trimming removed 8 bases at V and 1 base at J, with 9 bases between. In germline, CDR1 is MNHNY, CDR2 SVGAGI (reference sequence). CDR3 nucleotide sequence: TGTGCCAGCTCTGGGGGTTCCTACGAGCAGTACTTC. It is translated as CASSGGSYEQYF.

This chain connects TRBV5-1 to TRBJ2-1; the match to TRBD1 covers 11 bases. The germline V gene encodes CDR1 SGHRS and CDR2 YFSETQ. V trimming: 3 bases; J trimming: 7 bases; junction bases outside the gene matches: 3. The CDR3 spans 14 residues. This chain's CDR3 is CASSSDRGRNEQFF. The CDR3 DNA reads TGCGCCAGCAGCTCGGACAGGGGGCGGAATGAGCAGTTCTTC.

The CDR3 spells CASSLGQGENYEQYF. The CDR3 nucleotides read TGTGCCAGCTCACTGGGACAGGGGGAGAACTACGAGCAGTACTTC. V usage is TRBV18 and J usage is TRBJ2-7; 11 bases are a match to TRBD1. The CDR3 runs 15 residues. Germline V gene sequence: CDR1 KGHSH, CDR2 LQKENI. Germline trimming cut 4 bases from V and 3 bases from J; bases unmatched to any gene: 5. Combining the CDR3 with reference TRBV18 and TRBJ2-7 gives the whole variable domain NAGVMQNPRHLVRRRGQEARLRCSPMKGHSHVYWYRQLPEEGLKFMVYLQKENIIDESGMPKERFSAEFPKEGPSILRIQQVVRGDSAAYFCASSLGQGENYEQYFGPGTRLTVT.

This sequence joins TRBV5-6 and TRBJ2-3; D is uncertain. Trimming took 1 base from V and 6 from J, leaving 9 bases between them. Germline CDR1 reads SGHDT; CDR2 reads YYEEEE. The CDR3 consists of 13 residues. CDR3 sequence: CASSLNSEDTQYF. The CDR3 DNA follows: TGTGCCAGCAGCTTGAATTCTGAGGATACGCAGTATTTT.

The gene calls are TRBV5-1 and TRBJ2-3, with TRBD2 as a possible D gene (6 bases). Germline V gene sequence: CDR1 SGHRS, CDR2 YFSETQ. V dropped 0 bases and J dropped 3 bases, with 11 bases sitting between them. This CDR3 region has 15 residues. This CDR3 reads CASSLDEGGTDTQYF. The CDR3 bases are TGCGCCAGCAGCTTGGATGAGGGAGGAACAGATACGCAGTATTTT.

The chain joins TRBV10-2 to TRBJ2-7; 10 bases are a match to TRBD1. V shed 5 bases and J 5 bases; nucleotides not matched to a gene: 12. The CDR3 consists of 16 residues. Germline CDR1 reads WSHSY; CDR2 reads SAAADI. The CDR3 DNA reads as TGCGCCAGCAGTCCGGACAGGGGGTTTTTGCTGAACGAGCAGTACTTC. Translating gives CASSPDRGFLLNEQYF.

CDR3 DNA: TGTGCCAGCGGTAGGACAGGGGTCTCCTACGAGCAGTACTTC. Protein product: CASGRTGVSYEQYF. The chain recombines TRBV25-1 with TRBJ2-7; 9 bases map to TRBD1. Germline lookup yields CDR1 MGHDK and CDR2 SYGVNS. V shed 8 bases, J shed 0 bases, and the junction held 5 bases outside the gene matches. The CDR3 runs 14 residues.

This sequence joins TRBV16 and TRBJ2-7, with TRBD2 matching 10 bases. The V and J ends lost 4 bases and 2 bases, in that order; junction bases with no gene match: 17. The CDR3 runs 19 residues. CDR1 and CDR2 (germline): KGHSY, FQNENV. The CDR3: CASSPRTSGFLFSPYEQYF. The CDR3 nucleotides read TGTGCCAGCAGCCCTCGGACTAGCGGTTTTCTCTTTAGCCCCTACGAGCAGTACTTC.

Comment on this clone: This sample also contains other DNA sequences that code for the same CDR3. This chain links TRBV30 with TRBJ1-5; the D is unclear. CDR3 length equals 13 residues. Trimming pared 0 bases from V and 5 bases from J, leaving 8 bases between. Per germline, CDR1 GTSNPN and CDR2 SVGIG (reference sequence). In DNA, the CDR3 is TGTGCCTGGAGTGTCGGGTCTGATCAGCCCCAGCATTTT. Encoded protein: CAWSVGSDQPQHF.